The 24 T cell receptor beta chains below come from one sample, sequenced in a study of blood T cell repertoires in COVID-19. Method: immunoSEQ multiplex PCR; TCRdb's copy keeps in-frame clones and lacks some. The table includes about 320,000 clones, roughly 85% detected once. The sequenced sample was peripheral blood. The receptors originated from a human donor in a cohort sampled during active COVID-19.

V usage is TRBV29-1 and J usage is TRBJ1-1; D unclear. CDR3 length: 14 residues. Germline V gives CDR1 SQVTM, CDR2 ANQGSEA. Trimming pared 4 bases from V and 5 bases from J, leaving 17 bases between. The CDR3 nucleotides are TGCAGCGTTGGCATAGCATCCGGATATACTGAAGCTTTCTTT. Protein product: CSVGIASGYTEAFF.

Many counts were recorded for this clone. The chain is built from TRBV3-1 (or the pseudogene TRBV3-2) and TRBJ2-7; no reliable D call. Trimming removed 5 bases from V and 3 bases from J, with 5 bases in between. Per germline, CDR1 LGHDT and CDR2 YNNKEL (reference sequence). The CDR3 spans 11 residues. The CDR3 DNA follows: TGTGCCAGCAGCTTAAACTACGAGCAGTACTTC. The encoded protein is CASSLNYEQYF.

This clone was recorded a few times. The chain uses TRBV19 and TRBJ1-6, with 9 bases identical to TRBD1. Unmatched junction bases numbered 8, after V lost 6 bases and J lost 8 bases. The CDR3 covers 15 residues. Germline lookup yields CDR1 LNHDA and CDR2 SQIVND (reference sequence). The CDR3 coding sequence is TGTGCCAGTAGAATCCGGACAGGGGAGGATTCACCCCTCCACTTT. This sequence encodes CASRIRTGEDSPLHF.

This clone appeared a single time. This sequence joins TRBV7-8 and TRBJ2-5, with 10 bases matching TRBD2. This CDR3 comprises 17 residues. The germline CDR1 and CDR2 sequences are SGHVS and FQNEAQ. Germline trimming cut 0 bases from V and 5 bases from J; bases unmatched to any gene: 9. The DNA for the CDR3 is TGTGCCAGCAGCTTAGCACGGAGAGCGGGGGGGCCTGAGACCCAGTACTTC. Its translation is CASSLARRAGGPETQYF.

This clone was counted ten times or more. The rearrangement uses TRBV6-1 and TRBJ1-5; D is ambiguous. With 2 bases removed from V and 4 bases from J, the gap between germline ends came to 15 bases. The CDR3 loop spans 16 amino acids. Germline values: CDR1 MNHNS, CDR2 SASEGT. The CDR3 bases are TGTGCCAGCAGTGAACCCCGAGGGAAAGGGAATCAGCCCCAGCATTTT. As protein: CASSEPRGKGNQPQHF.

V and J are TRBV24-1 and TRBJ2-3; 14 bases match TRBD2. This CDR3 region has 18 residues. The germline CDR1 and CDR2 sequences are KGHDR and SFDVKD. V dropped 3 bases and J dropped 2; count of bases not matched to a gene: 6. The CDR3 sequence: CATSDPPGLAGDTDTQYF. CDR3 nucleotides: TGTGCCACCAGTGATCCTCCGGGACTAGCGGGGGACACAGATACGCAGTATTTT.

This clone was recorded once. The genes are TRBV11-2 and TRBJ2-7; TRBD1 agrees at 7 bases. Germline lookup yields CDR1 SGHAT and CDR2 FQNNGV. Germline trimming cut 2 bases from V and 6 bases from J; bases unmatched to any gene: 10. CDR3 size: 15 residues. As DNA, the CDR3 is TGTGCCAGCAGCTTATTGGGGACAGCGGCTCGCGAGCAGTACTTC. It yields the protein CASSLLGTAAREQYF.

This clone was detected once. The chain joins TRBV5-1 to TRBJ1-2; 9 bases map to TRBD1. The CDR3 is 16 amino acids. The V gene end was trimmed by 0 bases and the J gene end by 4 bases; junction bases not matched to a gene: 7. Per germline, CDR1 SGHRS and CDR2 YFSETQ. CDR3 amino acids: CASSLAVGQGTYGYTF. Written as DNA, the CDR3 is TGCGCCAGCAGCTTGGCGGTGGGACAGGGCACCTATGGCTACACCTTC. Based on the CDR3 plus reference TRBV5-1 and TRBJ1-2, the full variable domain is KAGVTQTPRYLIKTRGQQVTLSCSPISGHRSVSWYQQTPGQGLQFLFEYFSETQRNKGNFPGRFSGRQFSNSRSEMNVSTLELGDSALYLCASSLAVGQGTYGYTFGSGTRLTVV.

The genes are TRBV7-9 and TRBJ1-1; a possible D gene is TRBD1 (5 bases). V was clipped by 8 bases and J by 5 bases, with 18 bases between them. Germline-derived CDR1 and CDR2 are SEHNR and FQNEAQ (reference sequence). The CDR3 length is 14 residues. The CDR3 sequence: CASVGGASGTEAFF. CDR3 nucleotides: TGTGCCAGCGTCGGCGGGGCTTCGGGTACTGAAGCTTTCTTT.

The chain links TRBV6-5 to TRBJ1-5; possible D gene TRBD1, 5 bases. V shed 5 bases and J shed 0 bases, with 11 bases lying between them. Germline loops: CDR1 MNHEY, CDR2 SVGAGI. CDR3 length: 15 amino acids. CDR3 sequence: CASSTPRGSNQPQHF. Here the CDR3 DNA reads TGTGCCAGCAGTACCCCAAGGGGTAGCAATCAGCCCCAGCATTTT.

The chain links TRBV6-4 to TRBJ2-2; 9 bases are shared with TRBD1. This CDR3 comprises 14 residues. The V and J ends lost 8 bases and 5 bases, in that order; junction bases with no gene match: 6. Germline-derived CDR1 and CDR2 are MRHNA and SNTAGT. CDR3 amino acids: CASGGTGPTGELFF. The CDR3 DNA reads TGTGCCAGCGGTGGGACAGGGCCGACCGGGGAGCTGTTTTTT.

The V gene is TRBV11-3, the J gene TRBJ2-7; the match to TRBD2 covers 7 bases. The CDR3 extends over 13 amino acids. Unmatched junction bases numbered 6, after V lost 4 bases and J lost 6 bases. Germline values: CDR1 SGHNT, CDR2 YENEEA. CDR3 residues: CASSSGTTSEQYF. The CDR3, as DNA: TGTGCCAGCAGCTCAGGGACTACAAGCGAGCAGTACTTC.

The V gene is TRBV7-9, the J gene TRBJ1-6; unclear D gene. Germline loops: CDR1 SEHNR, CDR2 FQNEAQ (reference sequence). Deletions cut 3 bases from V and 2 bases from J, with 8 bases between. The CDR3 loop spans 15 amino acids. CDR3: CASSLAGTYNSPLHF. The CDR3 DNA follows: TGTGCCAGCAGCTTGGCGGGGACCTATAATTCACCCCTCCACTTT.

The CDR3 DNA sequence: TGTGCCAGCAGCGACCAGGGGGCGCCCGGCTACACCTTC. This gives the protein CASSDQGAPGYTF. This rearrangement joins TRBV9 to TRBJ1-2, with TRBD1 matching over 8 bases. The CDR3 is 13 amino acids. V was pared by 3 bases and J by 8 bases, with 6 bases of the junction left unmatched. The germline V gene has CDR1 SGDLS and CDR2 YYNGEE.

The chain recombines TRBV7-3 with TRBJ1-3, with 9 nucleotides matching TRBD1. Looked up from germline, CDR1 is SGHTA and CDR2 is FQGTGA. After removal of 3 bases from V and 2 bases from J, the junction contained 8 bases not matched to a gene. The CDR3 loop spans 17 amino acids. The CDR3 bases are TGTGCCAGCAGCTTCCGGGACAGGGACTATACTGGAAACACCATATATTTT. Encoded protein: CASSFRDRDYTGNTIYF. Full variable domain (rest looked up from reference TRBV7-3 and TRBJ1-3): GAGVSQTPSNKVTEKGKYVELRCDPISGHTALYWYRQSLGQGPEFLIYFQGTGAADDSGLPNDRFFAVRPEGSVSTLKIQRTERGDSAVYLCASSFRDRDYTGNTIYFGEGSWLTVV.

This clone was counted once. This chain joins TRBV12-3 or TRBV12-4 and TRBJ1-5; D may be TRBD1 (5 bases). This CDR3 spans 11 amino acids. V lost 4 bases and J 11 bases, leaving 9 bases between the germline ends. The CDR3 coding sequence is TGTGCCAGCAGTTCTAGGGGTTCCCAGCATTTT. Translating gives CASSSRGSQHF.

The V gene is TRBV19, the J gene TRBJ2-1; 10 bases are a match to TRBD2. The junction had 9 bases not matched to a gene; V was cut back by 5 bases and J by 8 bases. Germline V lookup: CDR1 LNHDA, CDR2 SQIVND (reference sequence). This CDR3 region has 15 residues. The CDR3 loop is CASSPAAGGPYEQFF. In DNA, the CDR3 is TGTGCCAGTAGTCCTGCAGCGGGGGGGCCCTATGAGCAGTTCTTC.

V gene TRBV10-3 combines with J gene TRBJ2-1; 9 positions agree with TRBD2. The germline gives CDR1 ENHRY, CDR2 SYGVKD. The CDR3 runs 18 residues. V was pared by 5 bases and J by 0 bases, with 11 bases of the junction left unmatched. The CDR3 protein is CAISKGTSYQSSYNEQFF. For the CDR3, the DNA is TGTGCCATCAGTAAGGGGACTAGCTACCAAAGCTCCTACAATGAGCAGTTCTTC.

This chain links TRBV30 with TRBJ1-1; D not certain. The V end lost 8 bases, the J end lost 1 base, and 17 bases lay between the germline ends. The CDR3 sequence is 14 residues long. CDR1 is GTSNPN, CDR2 SVGIG, per germline (reference sequence). The CDR3: CAGEVPTPNTEAFF. The CDR3 DNA reads TGTGCCGGAGAGGTTCCGACTCCGAACACTGAAGCTTTCTTT. Combining the CDR3 with reference TRBV30 and TRBJ1-1 gives the whole variable domain SQTIHQWPATLVQPVGSPLSLECTVEGTSNPNLYWYRQAAGRGLQLLFYSVGIGQISSEVPQNLSASRPQDRQFILSSKKLLLSDSGFYLCAGEVPTPNTEAFFGQGTRLTVV.

The V and J genes are TRBV27 and TRBJ2-3; 10 bases align to TRBD1. V was pared by 0 bases and J by 2 bases, with 8 bases of the junction left unmatched. CDR3 size: 18 residues. CDR1 MNHEY and CDR2 SMNVEV come from the germline V gene (reference sequence). In nucleotides, the CDR3 is TGTGCCAGCAGTTTATCCCCCGGGACAGGGGCCTTCACAGATACGCAGTATTTT. The encoded protein is CASSLSPGTGAFTDTQYF.

V and J are TRBV29-1 and TRBJ1-5; possible D gene TRBD1, 5 bases. CDR1 SQVTM and CDR2 ANQGSEA come from the germline V gene. V shed 7 bases and J shed 4 bases, with 14 bases lying between them. CDR3 size: 13 residues. CDR3 sequence reads: CSAGIGANQPQHF. The DNA for the CDR3 is TGCAGCGCAGGAATAGGGGCAAATCAGCCCCAGCATTTT.

The chain joins TRBV27 to TRBJ1-2; D remains unclear. There are 13 residues in the CDR3. Germline V CDR1 and CDR2: MNHEY, SMNVEV (reference sequence). Trimming took off 4 bases at V and 1 base at J, with 7 bases between the two ends. The CDR3 coding sequence is TGTGCCAGCAGTTCCCAGAATAACTATGGCTACACCTTC. This codes for CASSSQNNYGYTF.

The chain couples TRBV30 to TRBJ1-3; D call uncertain. In germline, CDR1 is GTSNPN, CDR2 SVGIG (reference sequence). V shed 3 bases and J shed 0 bases, with 6 bases lying between them. The length of the CDR3 is 13 residues. CDR3 sequence (DNA): TGTGCCTGGAGCCTGGCCTCTGGAAACACCATATATTTT. This encodes CAWSLASGNTIYF.

J is TRBJ2-1 and V is TRBV6-4; D unclear. Per the germline V gene, CDR1 is MRHNA and CDR2 is SNTAGT. Trimming took off 0 bases at V and 12 bases at J, with 12 bases between the two ends. CDR3 size: 13 residues. The CDR3 DNA reads TGTGCCAGCAGTGACTCCCTGTCCGAGAGGCAGTTCTTC. This gives the protein CASSDSLSERQFF.